The 14 T cell receptor beta chains below all came from one sample that was sequenced in a study of blood T cell repertoires in COVID-19. The protocol was immunoSEQ multiplex PCR, while the TCRdb copy is restricted to in-frame clones and leaves out a portion. This sample has more than 85,000 clones, with 87% found just once. Material: peripheral blood. The receptors stem from a woman in her forties or fifties with COVID-19, enrolled during active disease.

The chain joins TRBV2 to TRBJ2-2, with 12 bases that match TRBD1. Per germline, CDR1 SNHLY and CDR2 FYNNEI. Losses at the gene ends were 6 bases for V and 6 bases for J; bases not matched to a gene: 8. This CDR3 region has 16 residues. The CDR3 region is CASSFAGTGGSGELFF. The CDR3, as DNA: TGTGCCAGCAGCTTCGCCGGGACAGGGGGCTCCGGGGAGCTGTTTTTT. The entire variable domain, with the rest obtained from reference TRBV2 and TRBJ2-2, is as follows: EPEVTQTPSHQVTQMGQEVILRCVPISNHLYFYWYRQILGQKVEFLVSFYNNEISEKSEIFDDQFSVERPDGSNFTLKIRSTKLEDSAMYFCASSFAGTGGSGELFFGEGSRLTVL.

The CDR3 reads CASSTGTGGNYGYTF. For the CDR3, the DNA is TGTGCCAGCAGCACCGGGACAGGGGGAAACTATGGCTACACCTTC. This chain uses TRBV5-6 with TRBJ1-2; TRBD1 agrees at 11 bases. Trimming removed 4 bases from V and 2 bases from J; junction bases left unmatched: 4. The CDR3 is 15 residues long. CDR1 is SGHDT and CDR2 is YYEEEE in the germline V gene.

V and J are TRBV30 and TRBJ2-2; D not certain. The CDR3 consists of 13 residues. Germline V gene data show CDR1 as GTSNPN and CDR2 as SVGIG (reference sequence). Trimming left V 4 bases short and J 5 bases short, with 11 bases between. The CDR3 loop is CAWNQVFTGELFF. In nucleotides, the CDR3 is TGTGCCTGGAACCAGGTGTTTACCGGGGAGCTGTTTTTT.

The rearrangement uses TRBV3-1 (or the pseudogene TRBV3-2) and TRBJ1-1, with a weak D call TRBD1 (6 bases). CDR1 LGHDT and CDR2 YNNKEL come from the germline V gene (reference sequence). V was cut by 1 base and J by 6 bases, with 6 bases left in between. CDR3 length: 12 amino acids. CDR3 loop: CASSQGTAEAFF. The DNA for the CDR3 is TGTGCCAGCAGCCAAGGGACAGCTGAAGCTTTCTTT.

In its sample, this clone is hyperexpanded. The chain carries TRBV14 and TRBJ2-7; D might be TRBD2 (5 bases). Trimming shortened V by 0 bases and J by 3 bases, and 9 bases separated the two germline ends. CDR1 and CDR2 from the germline V gene are SGHDN and FVKESK. This CDR3 contains 14 residues. CDR3 region: CASSQDYGDYEQYF. CDR3 coding DNA: TGTGCCAGCAGCCAAGATTACGGGGACTACGAGCAGTACTTC.

This chain uses TRBV7-9 with TRBJ2-7; D is unresolved. This CDR3 has 12 residues. The germline CDR1 and CDR2 sequences are SEHNR and FQNEAQ (reference sequence). The V end was cut by 8 bases, the J end by 4 bases, with 12 bases between. The CDR3 DNA follows: TGTGCCAGCGGATCAGCGAATTACGAGCAGTACTTC. Its protein product is CASGSANYEQYF.

The chain recombines TRBV9 with TRBJ2-3; possibly TRBD2 for D (6 bases). The CDR3 is made up of 14 amino acids. V lost 3 bases and J 5 bases, leaving 13 bases between the germline ends. The germline CDR1 and CDR2 sequences are SGDLS and YYNGEE. The CDR3 loop is CASSDTSQRDTQYF. CDR3 nucleotides: TGTGCCAGCAGCGACACTAGCCAGCGAGATACGCAGTATTTT.

The rearrangement links TRBV29-1 to TRBJ2-7; a weak D match, TRBD1 (6 bases). This CDR3 spans 15 amino acids. In germline, CDR1 is SQVTM, CDR2 ANQGSEA. The germline V and J ends were trimmed by 6 bases and 3 bases, with 21 bases remaining between them. The CDR3 loop reads CSVAGVGAQGYEQYF. In DNA form, the CDR3 reads TGCAGCGTGGCGGGCGTGGGGGCGCAGGGCTACGAGCAGTACTTC.

The chain links TRBV7-8 to TRBJ1-1; D gene ambiguous. Germline loops: CDR1 SGHVS, CDR2 FQNEAQ. The CDR3 is 14 amino acids. V was shortened by 6 bases and J by 0 bases, with 11 bases between the two germline ends. CDR3 protein: CASRAGWVNTEAFF. CDR3 DNA sequence: TGTGCCAGCAGGGCGGGTTGGGTGAACACTGAAGCTTTCTTT.

The CDR3 reads CASRLTGELTEAFF. CDR3 sequence (DNA): TGTGCCAGCAGGCTTACAGGGGAGCTCACTGAAGCTTTCTTT. The rearrangement uses TRBV27 and TRBJ1-1; 7 bases align to TRBD1. The CDR3 contains 14 residues. Germline V gene data show CDR1 as MNHEY and CDR2 as SMNVEV (reference sequence). The J segment lost 4 bases and the V segment lost 6 bases, leaving 8 bases of the junction unmatched.

V usage is TRBV7-9 and J usage is TRBJ2-3, with D tentatively TRBD2 (5 bases). This CDR3 is built from 13 residues. The V gene lost 4 bases and the J gene lost 0 bases, with 5 bases spanning the gap. Looked up from germline, CDR1 is SEHNR and CDR2 is FQNEAQ (reference sequence). The CDR3: CASSWESTDTQYF. CDR3 nucleotide sequence: TGTGCCAGCAGCTGGGAGAGCACAGATACGCAGTATTTT.

This chain connects TRBV19 to TRBJ2-1, with TRBD1 identical over 8 bases. Germline values: CDR1 LNHDA, CDR2 SQIVND (reference sequence). The V gene end was trimmed by 6 bases and the J gene end by 6 bases; junction bases not matched to a gene: 1. The CDR3 contains 12 residues. CDR3 sequence (DNA): TGTGCCAGTAGACAGGGGGGCAATGAGCAGTTCTTC. It codes for CASRQGGNEQFF. The variable domain in full, completed from reference TRBV19 and TRBJ2-1, reads DGGITQSPKYLFRKEGQNVTLSCEQNLNHDAMYWYRQDPGQGLRLIYYSQIVNDFQKGDIAEGYSVSREKKESFPLTVTSAQKNPTAFYLCASRQGGNEQFFGPGTRLTVL.

The chain is built from TRBV10-3 and TRBJ2-3; TRBD2 matches at 8 bases. The CDR3 spans 17 residues. Germline V gives CDR1 ENHRY, CDR2 SYGVKD. J was trimmed by 4 bases and V by 2 bases; bases with no gene match: 11. In DNA form, the CDR3 reads TGTGCCATCAGTGAGACAACGGGGGGGGATCGGGCAGATACGCAGTATTTT. This translates into CAISETTGGDRADTQYF.

The rearrangement uses TRBV7-9 and TRBJ2-7; 8 bases are a match to TRBD2. CDR3 length: 17 amino acids. V shed 1 base and J 7 bases; nucleotides not matched to a gene: 15. In germline, CDR1 is SEHNR, CDR2 FQNEAQ (reference sequence). In DNA form, the CDR3 reads TGTGCCAGCAGCTTAGGGTACCTCGGGGGGGCGTCTGTGGAGCAGTACTTC. As protein: CASSLGYLGGASVEQYF. The full variable domain, rest sourced from reference TRBV7-9 and TRBJ2-7, is DTGVSQNPRHKITKRGQNVTFRCDPISEHNRLYWYRQTLGQGPEFLTYFQNEAQLEKSRLLSDRFSAERPKGSFSTLEIQRTEQGDSAMYLCASSLGYLGGASVEQYFGPGTRLTVT.